The entry below gives a single T cell receptor (beta chain) sequence along with its context. The entry originates in a study of OX40 agonist ivuxolimab in advanced cancers. As for the study in general: Across the patients, intravenous ivuxolimab was delivered every 2 weeks at 0.01 to 10 mg/kg. Past anti-PD-1, anti-PD-L1 or anti-CTLA-4 therapy was accepted, and 40% had received some.

The germline V and J ends were trimmed by 3 bases and 1 base, with 10 bases remaining between them. CDR1 is ENHRY and CDR2 is SYGVKD in the germline V gene. CDR3 length equals 15 residues. Repertoires were generated with immunoSEQ multiplex PCR, while TCRdb's copy carries only in-frame clones and drops some. The repertoire holds 84,000 or so clones, with 75% to 90% as singletons. Here the sequenced sample was CD4+ or CD8+ T cells sorted from blood, taken in a trial of the OX40 agonist ivuxolimab. The V and J genes are TRBV10-3 and TRBJ2-1; D unresolved. The TCR sequence derives from an adult with an advanced solid tumor such as melanoma, head and neck, liver or kidney cancer. CDR3 amino acids: CAISDQVASYNEQFF. The CDR3 region has the DNA TGTGCCATCAGTGATCAAGTAGCATCCTACAATGAGCAGTTCTTC.